The present TCR beta chain was sequenced within a study of T cell responses to AZD1222 COVID-19 vaccine. Per germline, CDR1 SGHRS and CDR2 YFSETQ. This CDR3 region has 13 residues. Between the trimmed V and J ends, which lost 0 bases and 5 bases, there was a span of 7 bases. The data were produced by immunoSEQ multiplex PCR, yet TCRdb's version contains in-frame clones alone and is incomplete. The sample lists 130,000 to 150,000 clones, under 95% occurring once. As for this clone: Its antigen remains unknown.

Study-level points and caveats: Nearly half of spike-specific TCRs reportedly go after variant regions that carry no mutations. Donors skewed white British and female; clonal diversity was possibly underestimated. There were repertoire samples only from the period after the peak T cell response.

The sequence came from an adult in good health. The starting material was peripheral blood, obtained on day 0 of MenACWY control vaccination. The chain joins TRBV5-1 to TRBJ2-3; D gene ambiguous. DNA for the CDR3: TGCGCCAGCAGCTTGGAACACTTAGATACGCAGTATTTT. Protein sequence: CASSLEHLDTQYF.